What follows are 28 T cell receptor beta chains derived from one specimen sequenced in a study of blood T cell repertoires in COVID-19. Profiling relied on immunoSEQ multiplex PCR, and the TCRdb table lists in-frame clones only, not all of them. Seen here are under 200,000 clones, more than 70% observed once, and the top ten hold approximately 2.7%. Source material: peripheral blood. The receptors were sampled from a middle-aged man with active or convalescent COVID-19.

This clone was observed once. The V gene is TRBV3-1 (or the pseudogene TRBV3-2), the J gene TRBJ2-5; TRBD1 might be the D (6 bases). Trimming cost V 0 bases and J 0 bases, with 11 bases left between them. The CDR3 length is 16 residues. Germline V gene data show CDR1 as LGHDT and CDR2 as YNNKEL (reference sequence). DNA for the CDR3: TGTGCCAGCAGCCAAGATAGGACAGATGACCAAGAGACCCAGTACTTC. Amino acid sequence: CASSQDRTDDQETQYF.

On this clone: In the same sample, other DNA sequences code for this CDR3. The chain joins TRBV7-9 to TRBJ2-6; D is possibly TRBD1 (5 bases). Trimming shortened V by 5 bases and J by 0 bases, and 8 bases separated the two germline ends. CDR3 length: 15 residues. Germline values: CDR1 SEHNR, CDR2 FQNEAQ (reference sequence). The CDR3 sequence is CASSLTVSGANVLTF. Here the CDR3 DNA reads TGTGCCAGCAGCCTGACAGTCTCTGGGGCCAACGTCCTGACTTTC.

As to this clone: Other nucleotide sequences from this sample produce the same CDR3. The rearrangement uses TRBV5-4 and TRBJ2-3, with TRBD2 as a possible D gene (7 bases). Germline CDR1 SGHNT, CDR2 YYREEE (reference sequence). Trimming removed 0 bases from V and 4 bases from J, with 12 bases in between. This CDR3 is built from 15 residues. CDR3 sequence (DNA): TGTGCCAGCAGCTTGGTGGCGGGGGCGGCAGATACGCAGTATTTT. Protein: CASSLVAGAADTQYF.

The rearrangement joins TRBV11-1 to TRBJ2-3; maybe TRBD1 (6 bases). Germline-derived CDR1 and CDR2 are SGHAT and FQDESV (reference sequence). The CDR3 is 14 residues long. V was pared by 3 bases and J by 0 bases, with 7 bases between. The CDR3 DNA is TGTGCCAGCAGCTTTAGGGGGAGCACAGATACGCAGTATTTT. Amino acids: CASSFRGSTDTQYF.

The chain employs TRBV7-8 and TRBJ1-4; a weak D match, TRBD1 (6 bases). Germline lookup yields CDR1 SGHVS and CDR2 FQNEAQ. The V and J ends lost 5 bases and 8 bases respectively, with 18 bases between them. The length of the CDR3 is 15 residues. The CDR3 DNA is TGTGCCAGCAGCAGGGGGTCCCGTAGCGACGAAAAACTGTTTTTT. Its protein product is CASSRGSRSDEKLFF.

In its sample, this clone was seen once. The genes are TRBV6-5 and TRBJ1-5, with 7 bases that match TRBD1. Germline CDR1 is MNHEY and CDR2 is SVGAGI. This CDR3 comprises 16 residues. The V and J ends lost 4 bases and 4 bases, in that order; junction bases with no gene match: 10. CDR3 region: CASSSRTGRTNQPQHF. The CDR3 DNA sequence: TGTGCCAGCAGTTCAAGGACAGGACGGACGAATCAGCCCCAGCATTTT.

CDR3 nucleotide sequence: TGCGCCAGCAGCTGGCAGGGGGATGAGTCACCCCTCCACTTT. Residues: CASSWQGDESPLHF. This rearrangement joins TRBV5-1 to TRBJ1-6; 7 positions agree with TRBD1. Germline CDR1 is SGHRS and CDR2 is YFSETQ. V trimming: 3 bases; J trimming: 10 bases; junction bases outside the gene matches: 7. The CDR3 is 14 amino acids.

This clone was picked up a small number of times. The chain links TRBV30 to TRBJ1-3, with unresolved D. V lost 0 bases and J lost 0, with 9 bases in between. CDR3 length: 15 residues. CDR1 and CDR2 (germline): GTSNPN, SVGIG (reference sequence). CDR3 region: CAWSVRGFSGNTIYF. CDR3 bases: TGTGCCTGGAGTGTACGAGGTTTCTCTGGAAACACCATATATTTT.

The V gene is TRBV6-5, the J gene TRBJ1-2; 10 nucleotides align to TRBD1. CDR1 and CDR2 from the germline V gene are MNHEY and SVGAGI. J lost 5 bases, V lost 6 bases, and 6 bases had no gene match. The CDR3 is made up of 14 amino acids. The CDR3, as DNA: TGTGCCAGCAGCCGACCGGGACAGGGGTATGGCTACACCTTC. Amino acids: CASSRPGQGYGYTF.

The chain joins TRBV9 to TRBJ1-4; D is unresolved. Trimming stripped 0 bases from V and 2 bases from J, with 8 bases between. The CDR3 is 15 residues long. Germline V lookup: CDR1 SGDLS, CDR2 YYNGEE. As DNA, the CDR3 is TGTGCCAGCAGCGTAGCTGACAATACTAATGAAAAACTGTTTTTT. Translated, it gives CASSVADNTNEKLFF.

This clone occurred once. This chain uses TRBV12-3 or TRBV12-4 with TRBJ1-2; 8 positions match TRBD1. Germline trimming cut 6 bases from V and 4 bases from J; bases unmatched to any gene: 4. The CDR3 consists of 13 residues. In nucleotides, the CDR3 is TGTGCCAGCAGACAAACAGGGGGCTATGGCTACACCTTC. This encodes CASRQTGGYGYTF.

The chain employs TRBV18 and TRBJ2-3; tentatively, D is TRBD2 (5 bases). CDR3 length: 16 residues. The V and J ends lost 4 bases and 7 bases respectively, with 21 bases between them. Germline CDR1 is KGHSH and CDR2 is LQKENI. CDR3 amino acids: CASSRTEAGLANTQYF. The CDR3 nucleotides are TGTGCCAGCTCACGAACGGAGGCTGGACTGGCGAATACGCAGTATTTT.

This chain uses TRBV5-1 with TRBJ1-2; unclear D gene. Trimming cost V 0 bases and J 8 bases, with 8 bases left between them. Per the germline V gene, CDR1 is SGHRS and CDR2 is YFSETQ. The length of the CDR3 is 12 residues. CDR3 DNA: TGCGCCAGCAGCTTGGTTTTTGGCGGCTACACCTTC. Protein product: CASSLVFGGYTF.

This clone came up once. The chain carries TRBV19 and TRBJ1-4; D uncertain. The length of the CDR3 is 15 residues. Germline lookup yields CDR1 LNHDA and CDR2 SQIVND (reference sequence). Deletions cut 6 bases from V and 4 bases from J, with 15 bases between. CDR3 amino acids: CASSLREHNNEKLFF. The CDR3 DNA follows: TGTGCCAGTAGCCTGAGGGAGCACAATAATGAAAAACTGTTTTTT.

The chain combines TRBV5-1 with TRBJ1-4; 7 nucleotides match TRBD1. CDR1 and CDR2 (germline): SGHRS, YFSETQ. V dropped 5 bases and J dropped 7; count of bases not matched to a gene: 8. CDR3 length: 14 residues. The CDR3: CASRPGTVAEKLFF. The CDR3 DNA reads TGCGCCAGCAGACCCGGGACAGTTGCTGAAAAACTGTTTTTT.

CDR3 in DNA: TGTGCCAGCAGCTTAGAAAGGGGGTTAGGCTATGGCTACACCTTC. Translation: CASSLERGLGYGYTF. This rearrangement joins TRBV11-2 to TRBJ1-2; possible D gene TRBD1, 6 bases. V was clipped by 0 bases and J by 4 bases, with 12 bases between them. The CDR3 has 15 residues. Germline-derived CDR1 and CDR2 are SGHAT and FQNNGV.

The V and J genes are TRBV25-1 and TRBJ1-2, with D tentatively TRBD1 (5 bases). This CDR3 has 17 amino acids. The ends were cut back, 0 bases at V and 0 bases at J, with 14 bases in the middle. CDR1 MGHDK and CDR2 SYGVNS come from the germline V gene. CDR3 sequence reads: CASSEYILGRTNYGYTF. CDR3 bases: TGTGCCAGCAGTGAATATATTCTGGGGCGAACTAACTATGGCTACACCTTC.

The chain combines TRBV7-2 with TRBJ1-2; D is possibly TRBD1 (6 bases). Germline V gene data show CDR1 as SGHTA and CDR2 as FQGNSA. V lost 5 bases to trimming and J lost 3 bases, with 10 bases between them. The CDR3 has 13 amino acids. The CDR3: CASSPGVDYGYTF. CDR3 nucleotides: TGTGCCAGCAGCCCAGGGGTTGACTATGGCTACACCTTC. The complete variable domain, with remaining parts taken from reference TRBV7-2 and TRBJ1-2, reads GAGVSQSPSNKVTEKGKDVELRCDPISGHTALYWYRQSLGQGLEFLIYFQGNSAPDKSGLPSDRFSAERTGGSVSTLTIQRTQQEDSAVYLCASSPGVDYGYTFGSGTRLTVV.

The gene calls are TRBV20-1 and TRBJ1-5, with TRBD1 identical over 9 bases. In germline, CDR1 is DFQATT, CDR2 SNEGSKA (reference sequence). The trim removed 3 bases at V and 5 bases at J, leaving 2 bases unmatched. This CDR3 has 13 amino acids. The CDR3 loop reads CSASRDRDQPQHF. CDR3 in DNA: TGCAGTGCTAGTAGGGACAGGGATCAGCCCCAGCATTTT.

This clone came up once. V gene TRBV29-1 combines with J gene TRBJ2-3, with D possibly TRBD2 on 5 matching bases. V was pared by 3 bases and J by 1 base, with 11 bases between. This CDR3 has 14 residues. Looked up from germline, CDR1 is SQVTM and CDR2 is ANQGSEA. The CDR3 region has the DNA TGCAGCGTTGAGCGGGTCAAGGGCACAGATACGCAGTATTTT. It specifies CSVERVKGTDTQYF.

The chain joins TRBV3-1 (or the pseudogene TRBV3-2) to TRBJ2-7; D remains ambiguous. CDR3 size: 12 residues. V dropped 0 bases and J dropped 6 bases, with 6 bases sitting between them. Germline CDR1 and CDR2: LGHDT and YNNKEL (reference sequence). CDR3 residues: CASSQEPGEQYF. In nucleotides, the CDR3 is TGTGCCAGCAGCCAAGAACCGGGCGAGCAGTACTTC.

This rearrangement joins TRBV6-1 to TRBJ1-2; a possible D gene is TRBD1 (5 bases). The CDR3 sequence is 19 residues long. Germline V lookup: CDR1 MNHNS, CDR2 SASEGT. Deletions cut 3 bases from V and 3 bases from J, with 26 bases between. The CDR3, as DNA: TGTGCCAGCAGTGATTCCCGAGGGGCCGGGACTCAATCCCACTATGGCTACACCTTC. As protein: CASSDSRGAGTQSHYGYTF.

The chain couples TRBV5-1 to TRBJ2-4; 7 bases map to TRBD1. CDR3 length equals 17 residues. CDR1 and CDR2 (germline): SGHRS, YFSETQ. After removal of 4 bases from V and 3 bases from J, the junction contained 13 bases not matched to a gene. In DNA, the CDR3 is TGCGCCAGCAGCCAGCTCCTAGACAGGGCTGGCAAAAACATTCAGTACTTC. This sequence encodes CASSQLLDRAGKNIQYF.

V is TRBV6-1 and J is TRBJ1-2; no definite D call. The CDR3 runs 13 residues. Per germline, CDR1 MNHNS and CDR2 SASEGT. V was trimmed by 3 bases and J by 8 bases, leaving 13 bases between them. The CDR3 loop is CASSDSGRRGYTF. CDR3 sequence (DNA): TGTGCCAGCAGTGATTCAGGTCGGCGAGGCTACACCTTC.

This chain joins TRBV7-9 and TRBJ2-7; no clear D. Trimming left V 1 base short and J 3 bases short, with 10 bases between. Germline CDR1 is SEHNR and CDR2 is FQNEAQ (reference sequence). The length of the CDR3 is 14 residues. CDR3 loop: CASSLDLAVYEQYF. CDR3 bases: TGTGCCAGCAGCTTAGATTTAGCAGTCTACGAGCAGTACTTC.

V and J are TRBV15 and TRBJ2-1; no reliable D call. Germline loops: CDR1 LNHNV, CDR2 YYDKDF (reference sequence). V was pared by 1 base and J by 8 bases, with 12 bases between. CDR3 length: 14 residues. The CDR3, as DNA: TGTGCCACCAGCAGAGTCGCTAGGAGCTATGAGCAGTTCTTC. Its translation is CATSRVARSYEQFF. Drawing the rest from reference TRBV15 and TRBJ2-1, the complete variable domain is DAMVIQNPRYQVTQFGKPVTLSCSQTLNHNVMYWYQQKSSQAPKLLFHYYDKDFNNEADTPDNFQSRRPNTSFCFLDIRSPGLGDTAMYLCATSRVARSYEQFFGPGTRLTVL.

The chain combines TRBV15 with TRBJ2-2, with D possibly TRBD2 on 5 matching bases. The CDR3 length is 18 residues. Trimming took off 1 base at V and 3 bases at J, with 18 bases between the two ends. Per germline, CDR1 LNHNV and CDR2 YYDKDF (reference sequence). DNA for the CDR3: TGTGCCACCAGCAGAGGTCGGGGATACAAGCTTCACACCGGGGAGCTGTTTTTT. This translates into CATSRGRGYKLHTGELFF.

This sequence joins TRBV4-2 and TRBJ1-2; TRBD1 agrees at 9 bases. V trimming: 1 base; J trimming: 7 bases; junction bases outside the gene matches: 7. Germline CDR1 reads LGHNA; CDR2 reads YNFKEQ. The CDR3 runs to 15 residues. The CDR3 sequence is CASSQGDRESSGYTF. CDR3 coding DNA: TGTGCCAGCAGCCAAGGGGACAGGGAGAGTAGTGGCTACACCTTC.